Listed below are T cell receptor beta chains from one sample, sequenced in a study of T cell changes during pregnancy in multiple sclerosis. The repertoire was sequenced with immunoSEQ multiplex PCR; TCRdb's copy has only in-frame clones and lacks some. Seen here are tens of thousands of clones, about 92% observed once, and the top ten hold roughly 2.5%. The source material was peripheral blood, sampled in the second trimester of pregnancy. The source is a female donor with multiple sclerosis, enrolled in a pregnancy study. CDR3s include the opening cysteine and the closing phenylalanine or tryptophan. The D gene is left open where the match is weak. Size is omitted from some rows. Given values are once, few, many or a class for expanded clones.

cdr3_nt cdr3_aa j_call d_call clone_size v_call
TGCGCCAGCAGCTTGGCGGGCGGGGGAGAGACCCAGTACTTC CASSLAGGGETQYF TRBJ2-5 TRBD2 NA TRBV5-1
TGTGCCATCAGTGACCTCCGGGACAGAGGCTCCTACGAGCAGTACTTC CAISDLRDRGSYEQYF TRBJ2-7 TRBD1 NA TRBV10-3
TGTGCCAGTAGTCTAGGACAGGGACTTCTCTCACCCCTCCACTTT CASSLGQGLLSPLHF TRBJ1-6 TRBD1 NA TRBV19
TGTGCCAGCAATCCAGGGATTAACTATGGCTACACCTTC CASNPGINYGYTF TRBJ1-2 NA NA TRBV6-6
TGTGCCAGCAGTCCTGGCGGGGGGCGCGTGGGAGATACGCAGTATTTT CASSPGGGRVGDTQYF TRBJ2-3 TRBD2 NA TRBV25-1
TGCGCCAGCAGCTGGGGACTACAGGGGGGGGAGCAGTACTTC CASSWGLQGGEQYF TRBJ2-7 NA few TRBV5-1
TGTGCCAGCACCCGACAGGCAAGGGACAATGAGCAGTTCTTC CASTRQARDNEQFF TRBJ2-1 NA NA TRBV7-2
TGTGCCAGCAGCTTCCCTCAATCCGGACTAGCGGGGAACACCGGGGAGCTGTTTTTT CASSFPQSGLAGNTGELFF TRBJ2-2 TRBD2 NA TRBV5-6
TGTGCCAGCAGTTTTTGGCCAGGGGGCAACGGGGAGCTGTTTTTT CASSFWPGGNGELFF TRBJ2-2 TRBD1 NA TRBV27
TGTGCCAGCAGCGGGGACTCGGCCTCTGGGGCCAACGTCCTGACTTTC CASSGDSASGANVLTF TRBJ2-6 NA NA TRBV6-4
TGTGCTAGCAGCTTAGGACACGACAGCTCCTACGAGCAGTACTTC CASSLGHDSSYEQYF TRBJ2-7 NA NA TRBV7-7
TGTGCCAGCAGCGGGACTATCGGGTACAATGAGCAGTTCTTC CASSGTIGYNEQFF TRBJ2-1 NA NA TRBV9
TGTGCCAGCAGCATCGACAGGGCAGATACGCAGTATTTT CASSIDRADTQYF TRBJ2-3 TRBD1 NA TRBV9
TGTGCCAGTAGGGCGGGACTAGCGGGGCTTAGGGATGAGCAGTTCTTC CASRAGLAGLRDEQFF TRBJ2-1 TRBD2 NA TRBV19
TGCAGCGTTTCGGGTGGAACCGGGGAGCTGTTTTTT CSVSGGTGELFF TRBJ2-2 NA NA TRBV29-1
TGTGCCAGCAGCCCTGGGACTAACGCGGTCCAGGATACGCAGTATTTT CASSPGTNAVQDTQYF TRBJ2-3 TRBD2 NA TRBV4-2
TGTGCCAGCAGCGTAGTAGCGAACACCGGGGAGCTGTTTTTT CASSVVANTGELFF TRBJ2-2 NA NA TRBV9
TGTGCCAGCAGTTCAGGCGACAGGGGAGGCACTGAAGCTTTCTTT CASSSGDRGGTEAFF TRBJ1-1 TRBD1 NA TRBV28
TGTGCCAGCAGCCGCCCATCAGGGTTCGAGCAGTACTTC CASSRPSGFEQYF TRBJ2-7 NA NA TRBV5-6
TGTGCCAGCAGTGAAATGGGACAGGGGGCGTCTGAAGCTTTCTTT CASSEMGQGASEAFF TRBJ1-1 TRBD1 NA TRBV6-1
TGTGCTAGTGGCCAGAGCGGGGGGTCCTACGAGCAGTACTTC CASGQSGGSYEQYF TRBJ2-7 TRBD2 NA TRBV12-5
TGTGCCAGCAGCGTAGGCGGTGGGGACAGGGCCCACGAGCAGTACTTC CASSVGGGDRAHEQYF TRBJ2-7 TRBD1 NA TRBV9
TGTGCCAGCAGCTTAATCGGTGGCGGGGAGCTGTTTTTT CASSLIGGGELFF TRBJ2-2 NA NA TRBV7-3
TGTGCCAGTAGTATAAGTACTAGCGCGCCCGAGACCCAGTACTTC CASSISTSAPETQYF TRBJ2-5 TRBD2 NA TRBV19
TGCGCCAGCAGCCTCGTGGGACAGCCCAATCAGCCCCAGCATTTT CASSLVGQPNQPQHF TRBJ1-5 TRBD1 NA TRBV4-1
TGCAGCGTTGAAAGACAGCCAACCTACAATGAGCAGTTCTTC CSVERQPTYNEQFF TRBJ2-1 NA NA TRBV29-1
TGCAGCGTTGTAACGGACAGTGCCTACGAGCAGTACTTC CSVVTDSAYEQYF TRBJ2-7 NA NA TRBV29-1
TGTGCCAGTAGTGCCGACAGGGTTAGCAATCAGCCCCAGCATTTT CASSADRVSNQPQHF TRBJ1-5 TRBD1 NA TRBV19
TGTGCCAGCAGCCCACCCTCTCTTAGAACTGAAGCTTTCTTT CASSPPSLRTEAFF TRBJ1-1 NA once TRBV7-6
TGTGCCTGGAGTGTACTATACCCCGTGGGCATTCAGTACTTC CAWSVLYPVGIQYF TRBJ2-4 NA NA TRBV30
TGTGCCAGCACCAAACGAAGGGGGCTTCCTAATGAAAAACTGTTTTTT CASTKRRGLPNEKLFF TRBJ1-4 TRBD1 NA TRBV27
TGTGCCAGCAGGCTAGCGGGGGGGACCGAGCAGTACTTC CASRLAGGTEQYF TRBJ2-7 TRBD2 NA TRBV6-1
TGTGCCAGCAGTCCGGGACAGGGGCCTTTTACTGAAGCTTTCTTT CASSPGQGPFTEAFF TRBJ1-1 TRBD1 NA TRBV28
TGTGCCAGCAGTGATGGAGGAAGCGGGGGGGCCTTAGATACGCAGTATTTT CASSDGGSGGALDTQYF TRBJ2-3 TRBD2 once TRBV2
TGTGCCAGCAGCCGGGACACTACGAGTTCACCCCTCCACTTT CASSRDTTSSPLHF TRBJ1-6 NA few TRBV2
TGTGCCAGCAGTGGGGGGACAGGGGGGTTTGGTAGCAATCAGCCCCAGCATTTT CASSGGTGGFGSNQPQHF TRBJ1-5 TRBD1 NA TRBV25-1